This TCR beta chain was obtained from a study of T cells in Graves' hyperthyroidism and ophthalmopathy. The sample holds many counts of this clonotype. Its specificity is unknown. It was RNA transcripts that yielded the amplified TCR beta CDR3 regions. First-round RT-PCR targeting the TCR CDR3 was performed with the HTBI primer set. TCRdb redid the calling of the multiplex PCR reads with MiXCR, one entry per CDR3 protein. The data contain under 450,000 distinct CDR3 sequences, about 15% of them singletons. Graves' hyperthyroidism without ophthalmopathy progression within 18 months was termed stable. The study based diagnoses on clinical symptoms, serum thyroxine and TRAb, thyroid ultrasound and orbital computed tomography. Broader study findings: Ophthalmopathy was model-predicted a median approximately six months pre-onset. Most thyroid clonotypes that were expanded above 0.001 also turned up in blood.

The germline gives CDR1 LGHDT, CDR2 YNNKEL (reference sequence). V was shortened by 3 bases and J by 3 bases, with 11 bases between the two germline ends. CDR3 length: 14 residues. This sequence was found in a woman between 18 and 30 years old with Graves' hyperthyroidism. The J gene is TRBJ1-1, the V gene TRBV3-1; D might be TRBD1 (6 bases). What was sequenced was blood. CDR3 region: CASSHGGLDTEAFF. CDR3 nucleotides: TGTGCCAGCAGCCATGGGGGGCTAGACACTGAAGCTTTCTTT.